Each of the 28 T cell receptor beta chains below was sequenced from the same sample in a study of cytomegalovirus exposure and HLA in healthy donors. PCR employed 60 Vbeta and 13 Jbeta primers. Produced via immunoSEQ multiplex PCR; TCRdb's table is partial and in-frame only. Altogether 120,000 to 150,000 clones are present, 70% to 80% being singletons, with the ten largest covering around 1.5%. Sequenced: PBMCs. These receptors were taken from a female donor in good health and CMV-seronegative.

This sequence joins TRBV5-1 and TRBJ2-5, with D perhaps TRBD1 (5 bases). V gave up 1 base and J gave up 5 bases, with 9 bases separating them. This CDR3 region has 13 residues. The germline gives CDR1 SGHRS, CDR2 YFSETQ. In DNA, the CDR3 is TGCGCCAGCAGCTTGCAGGGAAAGGAGACCCAGTACTTC. As protein: CASSLQGKETQYF.

As DNA, the CDR3 is TGTGCCAGCAGTGAAGGTCCTAGCGGGAGTACCCAAGAGACCCAGTACTTC. Encoded protein: CASSEGPSGSTQETQYF. The J gene is TRBJ2-5, the V gene TRBV6-1; 10 bases match TRBD2. CDR3 length: 17 residues. V trimming: 1 base; J trimming: 1 base; junction bases outside the gene matches: 6. Germline loops: CDR1 MNHNS, CDR2 SASEGT.

The chain recombines TRBV2 with TRBJ1-5, with TRBD1 identical over 7 bases. The trim removed 3 bases at V and 0 bases at J, leaving 5 bases unmatched. Germline CDR1 is SNHLY and CDR2 is FYNNEI. This CDR3 is 16 amino acids long. The CDR3 DNA is TGTGCCAGCAGTGAGAGGGACAGTTATAGCAATCAGCCCCAGCATTTT. Its translation is CASSERDSYSNQPQHF.

The rearrangement uses TRBV7-9 and TRBJ1-4; D uncertain. The CDR3 is 15 residues long. Germline V lookup: CDR1 SEHNR, CDR2 FQNEAQ (reference sequence). The V and J ends lost 1 base and 5 bases respectively, with 11 bases between them. Here the CDR3 reads CASSLGLGLNEKLFF. CDR3 nucleotides: TGTGCCAGCAGCTTAGGATTGGGCCTGAATGAAAAACTGTTTTTT.

The chain recombines TRBV7-9 with TRBJ1-1; 10 bases align to TRBD1. Germline V gene lookup returns CDR1 SEHNR and CDR2 FQNEAQ (reference sequence). Losses at the gene ends were 1 base for V and 5 bases for J; bases not matched to a gene: 1. The CDR3 totals 14 residues. The chain's CDR3 is CASSLVGQGTEAFF. The DNA of the CDR3 is TGTGCCAGCAGCTTAGTGGGACAGGGGACTGAAGCTTTCTTT.

Worth noting for this clone: At one end the junction does not follow the germline gene, possibly because of a read error. This chain joins TRBV7-9 and TRBJ1-5; 10 nucleotides align to TRBD1. The CDR3 has 14 residues. The germline V gene has CDR1 SEHNR and CDR2 FQNEAQ (reference sequence). CDR3 sequence: CSSSNGQGVQPQHF. CDR3 nucleotides: TGTTCCAGCAGCAACGGACAGGGGGTTCAGCCCCAGCATTTT.

The chain recombines TRBV4-2 with TRBJ2-2; no reliable D call. The CDR3 totals 15 residues. V lost 0 bases, J lost 5 bases, and 10 bases lay in between. Per germline, CDR1 LGHNA and CDR2 YNFKEQ. The CDR3 DNA sequence: TGTGCCAGCAGCCAAGATTTACTATGGACCGGGGAGCTGTTTTTT. Protein sequence: CASSQDLLWTGELFF.

This chain connects TRBV19 to TRBJ2-2; 13 bases map to TRBD2. Germline trimming cut 4 bases from V and 4 bases from J; bases unmatched to any gene: 6. The CDR3 is made up of 17 amino acids. Germline V gives CDR1 LNHDA, CDR2 SQIVND (reference sequence). In DNA, the CDR3 is TGTGCCAGTAGTACCCGACTAGCGGGGGGTCCCACCGGGGAGCTGTTTTTT. It specifies CASSTRLAGGPTGELFF. The variable domain in full, completed from reference TRBV19 and TRBJ2-2, reads DGGITQSPKYLFRKEGQNVTLSCEQNLNHDAMYWYRQDPGQGLRLIYYSQIVNDFQKGDIAEGYSVSREKKESFPLTVTSAQKNPTAFYLCASSTRLAGGPTGELFFGEGSRLTVL.

The J gene is TRBJ1-2, the V gene TRBV2; the D is unclear. Looked up from germline, CDR1 is SNHLY and CDR2 is FYNNEI. This CDR3 has 11 amino acids. Trimming pared 8 bases from V and 8 bases from J, leaving 12 bases between. This chain's CDR3 is CASFGRRGYTF. CDR3 DNA: TGTGCCAGCTTTGGCCGGCGGGGCTACACCTTC.

The chain recombines TRBV29-1 with TRBJ2-7; maybe TRBD2 (6 bases). Germline V gives CDR1 SQVTM, CDR2 ANQGSEA. The length of the CDR3 is 13 residues. V was clipped by 6 bases and J by 2 bases, with 14 bases between them. CDR3 coding DNA: TGCAGCGTCAGGCCTCCGGGGGCCTACGAGCAGTACTTC. Protein: CSVRPPGAYEQYF.

The chain employs TRBV7-9 and TRBJ2-5; 14 positions match TRBD2. The CDR3 sequence is 16 residues long. CDR1 and CDR2 from the germline V gene are SEHNR and FQNEAQ (reference sequence). V lost 5 bases and J lost 3; bases outside the gene matches: 5. Written as DNA, the CDR3 is TGTGCCAGCAGCCCCAAGACTAGCGGGAGGGAAGAGACCCAGTACTTC. It translates to CASSPKTSGREETQYF.

The V gene is TRBV5-4, the J gene TRBJ1-2, with D perhaps matching TRBD1 (5 bases). Germline CDR1 SGHNT, CDR2 YYREEE (reference sequence). This CDR3 region has 16 residues. Trimming took off 4 bases at V and 2 bases at J, with 18 bases between the two ends. CDR3 nucleotides: TGTGCCAGCAGCCCCAACCCGCAGGGCGCAAACTATGGCTACACCTTC. Translating gives CASSPNPQGANYGYTF. Full variable domain (rest looked up from reference TRBV5-4 and TRBJ1-2): ETGVTQSPTHLIKTRGQQVTLRCSSQSGHNTVSWYQQALGQGPQFIFQYYREEENGRGNFPPRFSGLQFPNYSSELNVNALELDDSALYLCASSPNPQGANYGYTFGSGTRLTVV.

The gene calls are TRBV9 and TRBJ1-1; 8 nucleotides match TRBD1. This CDR3 has 15 amino acids. Germline V gene data show CDR1 as SGDLS and CDR2 as YYNGEE. V was pared by 0 bases and J by 5 bases, with 6 bases of the junction left unmatched. The CDR3: CASSVATGAGTEAFF. The CDR3 nucleotides are TGTGCCAGCAGCGTAGCGACAGGGGCGGGAACTGAAGCTTTCTTT.

This chain connects TRBV10-1 to TRBJ1-1; TRBD1 aligns across 10 bases. V shed 6 bases, J shed 3 bases, and the junction held 10 bases outside the gene matches. CDR1 and CDR2 from the germline V gene are WNHNN and SYGVQD (reference sequence). This CDR3 region has 16 residues. CDR3 coding DNA: TGCGCCAGCAGACTATCCCGGACAGGGGGTGACACTGAAGCTTTCTTT. As protein: CASRLSRTGGDTEAFF.

This clone has just a few counts. This rearrangement joins TRBV29-1 to TRBJ1-1, with 7 bases lining up with TRBD1. The germline V gene encodes CDR1 SQVTM and CDR2 ANQGSEA. The CDR3 totals 13 residues. Losses at the gene ends were 4 bases for V and 1 base for J; bases not matched to a gene: 3. The CDR3 is CSVAHRGNTEAFF. The CDR3 bases are TGCAGCGTTGCACACAGGGGGAACACTGAAGCTTTCTTT. Full variable domain (rest looked up from reference TRBV29-1 and TRBJ1-1): SAVISQKPSRDICQRGTSLTIQCQVDSQVTMMFWYRQQPGQSLTLIATANQGSEATYESGFVIDKFPISRPNLTFSTLTVSNMSPEDSSIYLCSVAHRGNTEAFFGQGTRLTVV.

V and J are TRBV18 and TRBJ2-4; TRBD2 is a possible D gene (6 bases). Germline V gene sequence: CDR1 KGHSH, CDR2 LQKENI. This CDR3 is 14 amino acids long. V lost 3 bases, J lost 10 bases, and 16 bases lay in between. The CDR3 DNA reads as TGTGCCAGCTCACCCAGGGCAGCGGGCCAGATTCAGTACTTC. Encoded protein: CASSPRAAGQIQYF.

The chain uses TRBV10-1 and TRBJ1-1; 10 nucleotides line up with TRBD1. Germline assignment: CDR1 WNHNN and CDR2 SYGVQD (reference sequence). V lost 5 bases to trimming and J lost 8 bases; unmatched junction nucleotides: 5. The CDR3 runs to 13 residues. The CDR3 loop reads CASSPDRGREAFF. The CDR3 bases are TGCGCCAGCAGTCCAGACAGGGGGCGCGAAGCTTTCTTT.

The genes are TRBV13 and TRBJ2-2, with 9 bases matching TRBD1. Germline V lookup: CDR1 PRHDT, CDR2 FYEKMQ (reference sequence). This CDR3 is built from 16 residues. The J segment lost 6 bases and the V segment lost 4 bases, leaving 9 bases of the junction unmatched. For the CDR3, the DNA is TGTGCCAGCAGCTCATTGACAGGGGGTAAAGCCGGGGAGCTGTTTTTT. It yields the protein CASSSLTGGKAGELFF.

The chain recombines TRBV30 with TRBJ2-7; 8 nucleotides match TRBD2. V lost 5 bases to trimming and J lost 6 bases; unmatched junction nucleotides: 6. Per the germline V gene, CDR1 is GTSNPN and CDR2 is SVGIG (reference sequence). This CDR3 spans 12 amino acids. The CDR3 sequence is CAWQAGVGEQYF. CDR3 bases: TGTGCCTGGCAAGCGGGGGTGGGCGAGCAGTACTTC.

This clone was seen a few times. The V gene is TRBV19, the J gene TRBJ1-4; D possibly corresponds to TRBD1 (6 bases). Germline V gene sequence: CDR1 LNHDA, CDR2 SQIVND (reference sequence). V was trimmed by 7 bases and J by 0 bases, leaving 12 bases between them. This CDR3 contains 15 residues. The CDR3 here is CASTYRATTNEKLFF. The CDR3 DNA reads as TGTGCCAGTACTTACAGGGCAACAACTAATGAAAAACTGTTTTTT.

This rearrangement joins TRBV27 to TRBJ1-2; D uncertain. The V gene lost 2 bases and the J gene lost 2 bases, with 6 bases spanning the gap. This CDR3 has 13 amino acids. Germline lookup yields CDR1 MNHEY and CDR2 SMNVEV (reference sequence). The CDR3 DNA sequence: TGTGCCAGCAGTTTAAGGGAGAACTATGGCTACACCTTC. This sequence encodes CASSLRENYGYTF.

This clone occurred once. V usage is TRBV9 and J usage is TRBJ2-5; D possibly corresponds to TRBD2 (5 bases). The germline V gene encodes CDR1 SGDLS and CDR2 YYNGEE. V dropped 4 bases and J dropped 5 bases, with 9 bases sitting between them. CDR3 length: 12 amino acids. The CDR3 bases are TGTGCCAGCAGCTCCGGGGAGGAGACCCAGTACTTC. Protein sequence: CASSSGEETQYF. The whole variable domain, remainder taken from reference TRBV9 and TRBJ2-5, is DSGVTQTPKHLITATGQRVTLRCSPRSGDLSVYWYQQSLDQGLQFLIQYYNGEERAKGNILERFSAQQFPDLHSELNLSSLELGDSALYFCASSSGEETQYFGPGTRLLVL.

This rearrangement joins TRBV5-6 to TRBJ2-1, with 10 bases aligning to TRBD2. The V gene's germline CDR1 is SGHDT and CDR2 YYEEEE. After removal of 4 bases from V and 5 bases from J, the junction contained 6 bases not matched to a gene. The CDR3 is made up of 15 amino acids. The DNA for the CDR3 is TGTGCCAGCAGCCTAGGACTAGCGGCAAACAATGAGCAGTTCTTC. Its translation is CASSLGLAANNEQFF.

The rearrangement joins TRBV6-6 to TRBJ1-5, with D possibly being TRBD1 (6 bases). This CDR3 has 16 amino acids. The V gene lost 0 bases and the J gene lost 4 bases, with 13 bases spanning the gap. Germline CDR1 is MNHNY and CDR2 is SVGAGI (reference sequence). CDR3 sequence: CASSYSRNRDNQPQHF. CDR3 nucleotides: TGTGCCAGCAGTTACTCTAGGAACAGGGATAATCAGCCCCAGCATTTT.

The CDR3 DNA reads as TGTGCCAGTAGTCCGATACAGGGTTACACTGAAGCTTTCTTT. It specifies CASSPIQGYTEAFF. The genes are TRBV19 and TRBJ1-1; tentatively, D is TRBD1 (6 bases). This CDR3 spans 14 amino acids. Germline CDR1 and CDR2: LNHDA and SQIVND (reference sequence). V lost 5 bases, J lost 3 bases, and 13 bases lay in between.

This clone was counted between two and nine times. The chain combines TRBV9 with TRBJ1-4; D is unresolved. The CDR3 length is 14 residues. The V gene's germline CDR1 is SGDLS and CDR2 YYNGEE. The V and J ends lost 0 bases and 5 bases respectively, with 8 bases between them. This CDR3 is CASSVGFYNEKLFF. In DNA form, the CDR3 reads TGTGCCAGCAGCGTAGGGTTCTACAATGAAAAACTGTTTTTT.

This chain uses TRBV5-8 with TRBJ1-1; 7 bases map to TRBD1. The CDR3 covers 15 residues. The J segment lost 2 bases and the V segment lost 4 bases, leaving 8 bases of the junction unmatched. In germline, CDR1 is SGHTS, CDR2 YDEGEE. The chain's CDR3 is CASSLTGTENTEAFF. The DNA of the CDR3 is TGTGCCAGCAGCCTTACCGGGACAGAAAACACTGAAGCTTTCTTT.

The V gene is TRBV29-1, the J gene TRBJ1-5, with D possibly being TRBD1 (6 bases). Germline CDR1 reads SQVTM; CDR2 reads ANQGSEA. V lost 8 bases to trimming and J lost 5 bases, with 16 bases between them. This CDR3 contains 13 residues. The CDR3 protein is CSYGSDSDQPQHF. The CDR3 nucleotides read TGCAGCTACGGGTCGGACAGTGATCAGCCCCAGCATTTT.